Presented here are 31 T cell receptor beta chains from one specimen sequenced in a study of blood T cell repertoires in COVID-19 (dated by TCRdb to 2018 to 2020). Library creation used the immunoSEQ multiplex PCR assay. TCRdb took over this immuneACCESS table, retaining in-frame rearrangements with V and J assigned. Such tables are incomplete; in checked studies, under half of the missing clones stem from an unresolved V gene, and the remainder is unexplained. This sample is represented by roughly 86,000 clones; around four fifths of them were singletons. The ten largest clones capture around 3.3% of the sample. The sequencing input was peripheral blood. All receptors come from a man in his forties or fifties with acute or convalescent COVID-19.

This clone was seen a handful of times. The J gene is TRBJ2-1, the V gene TRBV6-2 or TRBV6-3; 8 nucleotides align to TRBD2. The germline gives CDR1 MNHEY, CDR2 SVGEGT. Trimming cost V 4 bases and J 4 bases; bases outside gene matches: 6. The CDR3 is made up of 15 amino acids. In nucleotides, the CDR3 is TGTGCCAGCAGTTTAATAGCGGGGCTTTACAATGAGCAGTTCTTC. Encoded protein: CASSLIAGLYNEQFF.

The chain recombines TRBV4-2 with TRBJ1-1, with D hard to call. CDR1 LGHNA and CDR2 YNFKEQ come from the germline V gene. The CDR3 length is 15 residues. Trimming removed 0 bases at V and 5 bases at J, with 13 bases between. CDR3 DNA: TGTGCCAGCAGCCAAGAGGCAGGCGTGTGGACTGAAGCTTTCTTT. This codes for CASSQEAGVWTEAFF.

This rearrangement joins TRBV18 to TRBJ1-1; 7 bases fit TRBD1. Germline lookup yields CDR1 KGHSH and CDR2 LQKENI. The CDR3 length is 14 residues. After removal of 2 bases from V and 2 bases from J, the junction contained 2 bases not matched to a gene. CDR3 sequence (DNA): TGTGCCAGCTCACCAACAGGGGTTAACACTGAAGCTTTCTTT. Translation: CASSPTGVNTEAFF.

This clone has more than one count but fewer than ten. The DNA of the CDR3 is TGTGCCAGCAGCTTCCAGGTGGGCACCGGGGAGCTGTTTTTT. It is translated as CASSFQVGTGELFF. V gene TRBV11-2 combines with J gene TRBJ2-2; D not resolved. This CDR3 has 14 amino acids. Between the trimmed V and J ends, which lost 3 bases and 4 bases, there was a span of 9 bases. Germline CDR1 and CDR2: SGHAT and FQNNGV. Using reference TRBV11-2 and TRBJ2-2 for the parts outside the CDR3, the full variable domain is EAGVAQSPRYKIIEKRQSVAFWCNPISGHATLYWYQQILGQGPKLLIQFQNNGVVDDSQLPKDRFSAERLKGVDSTLKIQPAKLEDSAVYLCASSFQVGTGELFFGEGSRLTVL.

The J gene is TRBJ1-2, the V gene TRBV3-1 (or the pseudogene TRBV3-2); the D is unclear. Germline V CDR1 and CDR2: LGHDT, YNNKEL (reference sequence). The CDR3 contains 14 residues. V lost 0 bases, J lost 8 bases, and 13 bases lay in between. DNA of the CDR3: TGTGCCAGCAGCCAAGATAGAGCCTCTATGGGCTACACCTTC. Translation: CASSQDRASMGYTF.

The chain combines TRBV6-1 with TRBJ2-7, with 11 bases fitting TRBD1. CDR1 and CDR2 (germline): MNHNS, SASEGT. This CDR3 is built from 16 residues. J lost 3 bases, V lost 1 base, and 5 bases had no gene match. This CDR3 reads CASSEGVGTGGYEQYF. As DNA, the CDR3 is TGTGCCAGCAGTGAAGGGGTCGGGACAGGGGGCTACGAGCAGTACTTC.

This clone was detected only once. V is TRBV7-9 and J is TRBJ2-1; TRBD2 agrees at 8 bases. This CDR3 region has 17 residues. Germline CDR1 and CDR2: SEHNR and FQNEAQ (reference sequence). V was clipped by 5 bases and J by 5 bases; unmatched bases: 14. The CDR3 is CASSPPLAGGLHNEQFF. In nucleotides, the CDR3 is TGTGCCAGCAGCCCCCCGCTAGCGGGCGGACTCCACAATGAGCAGTTCTTC.

The V call is TRBV7-3, the J call TRBJ1-2; TRBD1 agrees at 8 bases. This CDR3 contains 15 residues. Trimming at V came to 4 bases and at J to 6 bases, leaving 10 bases not matched to a gene. Germline V gene sequence: CDR1 SGHTA, CDR2 FQGTGA. The CDR3, as DNA: TGTGCCAGCAGCTCCGGACAGGGCCTGGGAGATGGCTACACCTTC. Its translation: CASSSGQGLGDGYTF.

V is TRBV28 and J is TRBJ1-5, with D perhaps matching TRBD1 (6 bases). V dropped 7 bases and J dropped 5 bases, with 15 bases sitting between them. The CDR3 runs to 14 residues. Looked up from germline, CDR1 is MDHEN and CDR2 is SYDVKM. For the CDR3, the DNA is TGTGCCAGCAACGGACAGAACGTGTATCAGCCCCAGCATTTT. Its translation: CASNGQNVYQPQHF.

The J gene is TRBJ2-6, the V gene TRBV5-1; possible D gene TRBD2, 7 bases. Germline V lookup: CDR1 SGHRS, CDR2 YFSETQ. The CDR3 is made up of 19 amino acids. V was trimmed by 0 bases and J by 2 bases, leaving 18 bases between them. CDR3 nucleotide sequence: TGCGCCAGCAGCTTGGCCCTGGCGGGGGCGGCAGCTGGGGCCAACGTCCTGACTTTC. It is translated as CASSLALAGAAAGANVLTF.

This sequence joins TRBV4-2 and TRBJ2-3; TRBD2 matches at 10 bases. The CDR3 contains 15 residues. Germline V gives CDR1 LGHNA, CDR2 YNFKEQ. The V and J ends lost 1 base and 7 bases, in that order; junction bases with no gene match: 5. The DNA of the CDR3 is TGTGCCAGCAGCCAAGCTAGCGGGAGTGGATATACGCAGTATTTT. It codes for CASSQASGSGYTQYF.

The chain combines TRBV7-9 with TRBJ2-7; 7 nucleotides agree with TRBD2. Germline CDR1 SEHNR, CDR2 FQNEAQ (reference sequence). The length of the CDR3 is 12 residues. V lost 1 base to trimming and J lost 12 bases; unmatched junction nucleotides: 6. The CDR3 is CASSLGTRNRYF. The CDR3 nucleotides read TGTGCCAGCAGCTTAGGGACTAGGAATCGGTACTTC.

The CDR3 reads CASSYRDRGIYEQYF. The CDR3 region has the DNA TGTGCCAGCAGTTACCGGGACAGGGGGATCTACGAGCAGTACTTC. The rearrangement joins TRBV27 to TRBJ2-7, with TRBD1 matching over 11 bases. Germline CDR1 MNHEY, CDR2 SMNVEV (reference sequence). CDR3 length equals 15 residues. J was trimmed by 3 bases and V by 4 bases; bases with no gene match: 5.

This chain links TRBV19 with TRBJ2-2; TRBD1 agrees at 7 bases. V shed 7 bases and J 1 base; nucleotides not matched to a gene: 3. The CDR3 loop spans 14 amino acids. Germline CDR1 is LNHDA and CDR2 is SQIVND (reference sequence). The CDR3 bases are TGTGCCAGTATGACAGGGCAGAACACCGGGGAGCTGTTTTTT. It yields the protein CASMTGQNTGELFF.

This chain uses TRBV7-9 with TRBJ2-5; 9 nucleotides line up with TRBD1. CDR1 is SEHNR and CDR2 is FQNEAQ in the germline V gene (reference sequence). The V segment lost 6 bases and the J segment 3 bases; nucleotides outside the gene matches: 11. This CDR3 contains 16 residues. This chain's CDR3 is CASRPYGTGPKETQYF. CDR3 DNA sequence: TGTGCCAGCAGGCCATACGGGACAGGGCCGAAAGAGACCCAGTACTTC.

V and J are TRBV12-3 or TRBV12-4 and TRBJ2-3; D is unresolved. The CDR3 spans 13 residues. V was pared by 3 bases and J by 0 bases, with 4 bases between. Here the CDR3 DNA reads TGTGCCAGCAGTTTGTCTAGCACAGATACGCAGTATTTT. The encoded protein is CASSLSSTDTQYF.

The chain employs TRBV6-4 and TRBJ2-3; 7 bases match TRBD1. With V trimmed by 3 bases and J by 5 bases, 5 bases remained unmatched. CDR3 length equals 14 residues. Germline CDR1 and CDR2: MRHNA and SNTAGT. The CDR3 DNA reads TGTGCCAGCAGTGAACAGGGGCAGGGAGATACGCAGTATTTT. It encodes CASSEQGQGDTQYF.

The chain employs TRBV6-5 and TRBJ2-7; 8 nucleotides align to TRBD2. V gave up 5 bases and J gave up 1 base; unmatched junction bases: 7. The CDR3 totals 15 residues. Germline V CDR1 and CDR2: MNHEY, SVGAGI. CDR3 in amino acids: CASSLSGGPSYEQYF. The CDR3 nucleotides are TGTGCCAGCAGTCTTTCGGGGGGGCCGTCCTACGAGCAGTACTTC.

The chain carries TRBV6-5 and TRBJ2-5; 10 bases agree with TRBD1. CDR1 MNHEY and CDR2 SVGAGI come from the germline V gene. This CDR3 is 15 amino acids long. V trimming: 7 bases; J trimming: 2 bases; junction bases outside the gene matches: 7. The CDR3 sequence: CASTKGQGLQETQYF. The CDR3 coding sequence is TGTGCCAGCACTAAGGGACAGGGGCTGCAAGAGACCCAGTACTTC.

To note about this clone: Additional DNA sequences in this sample encode the identical CDR3. This sequence joins TRBV7-2 and TRBJ2-7; no clear D gene. CDR1 is SGHTA and CDR2 is FQGNSA in the germline V gene. V was trimmed by 5 bases and J by 1 base, leaving 3 bases between them. The CDR3 extends over 11 amino acids. The CDR3 DNA is TGTGCCAGCAGCCTGTCCTACGAGCAGTACTTC. Amino acid sequence: CASSLSYEQYF.

This clone was seen once. The chain recombines TRBV6-2 or TRBV6-3 with TRBJ2-7; 9 nucleotides agree with TRBD1. The CDR3 is 17 residues long. Germline assignment: CDR1 MNHEY and CDR2 SVGEGT. V was clipped by 2 bases and J by 1 base; unmatched bases: 9. CDR3: CASSYPLTGTGSYEQYF. As DNA, the CDR3 is TGTGCCAGCAGTTACCCCTTAACCGGGACAGGGTCCTACGAGCAGTACTTC.

This chain links TRBV19 with TRBJ1-5; D perhaps matches TRBD1 (5 bases). CDR3 length: 16 residues. CDR1 is LNHDA, CDR2 SQIVND, per germline (reference sequence). V gave up 5 bases and J gave up 6 bases, with 20 bases separating them. The CDR3 DNA reads as TGTGCCAGTAGTCCCCGCGGAGGGGAATTGGTTCAGCCCCAGCATTTT. Translated, it gives CASSPRGGELVQPQHF.

This sequence joins TRBV5-6 and TRBJ1-2, with D unclear. Per the germline V gene, CDR1 is SGHDT and CDR2 is YYEEEE. The CDR3 is 12 residues long. The V gene lost 1 base and the J gene lost 5 bases, with 6 bases spanning the gap. The DNA for the CDR3 is TGTGCCAGCAGCTTGAGAGGGTATGGCTACACCTTC. Protein product: CASSLRGYGYTF.

V gene TRBV18 combines with J gene TRBJ2-1, with a weak D call TRBD1 (7 bases). The germline gives CDR1 KGHSH, CDR2 LQKENI. With 2 bases removed from V and 8 bases from J, the gap between germline ends came to 10 bases. The length of the CDR3 is 13 residues. CDR3 DNA sequence: TGTGCCAGCTCACCAGGCAGGGGGGATGAGCAGTTCTTC. Translation: CASSPGRGDEQFF.

The CDR3 reads CASSLTSAGTGELFF. The DNA for the CDR3 is TGTGCCAGCAGTTTAACTAGCGCTGGCACCGGGGAGCTGTTTTTT. The rearrangement links TRBV27 to TRBJ2-2, with 7 positions matching TRBD2. The germline gives CDR1 MNHEY, CDR2 SMNVEV (reference sequence). CDR3 length: 15 residues. V trimming: 2 bases; J trimming: 4 bases; junction bases outside the gene matches: 4.

The chain employs TRBV11-2 and TRBJ1-1; perhaps TRBD1 as D (5 bases). Germline values: CDR1 SGHAT, CDR2 FQNNGV. The CDR3 length is 13 residues. Trimming pared 0 bases from V and 9 bases from J, leaving 11 bases between. This chain's CDR3 is CASSLDGGSKAFF. CDR3 bases: TGTGCCAGCAGCTTAGATGGGGGGAGTAAAGCTTTCTTT.

The chain couples TRBV5-1 to TRBJ1-1; the D gene is possibly TRBD1 (6 bases). CDR3 length equals 13 residues. Between the trimmed V and J ends, which lost 5 bases and 4 bases, there was a span of 12 bases. The germline V gene encodes CDR1 SGHRS and CDR2 YFSETQ. In DNA, the CDR3 is TGCGCCAGCAGGACCGGACAGTCCACTGAAGCTTTCTTT. Encoded protein: CASRTGQSTEAFF.

V gene TRBV11-2 combines with J gene TRBJ2-7; a possible D gene is TRBD2 (6 bases). Germline CDR1 is SGHAT and CDR2 is FQNNGV. This CDR3 comprises 17 residues. V was pared by 4 bases and J by 3 bases, with 22 bases between. This chain's CDR3 is CASSWDSITGSHYEQYF. The DNA for the CDR3 is TGTGCCAGCAGCTGGGACTCTATTACGGGTTCTCACTACGAGCAGTACTTC.

The rearrangement uses TRBV7-2 and TRBJ1-2; 7 bases fit TRBD1. The CDR3 sequence is 14 residues long. The germline CDR1 and CDR2 sequences are SGHTA and FQGNSA. V lost 5 bases, J lost 4 bases, and 7 bases stayed unmatched. This CDR3 is CASSEGTASYGYTF. CDR3 nucleotide sequence: TGTGCCAGCAGCGAAGGGACAGCGAGCTATGGCTACACCTTC.

V and J are TRBV18 and TRBJ2-7; 10 bases map to TRBD2. The CDR3 has 15 residues. Germline CDR1 reads KGHSH; CDR2 reads LQKENI. V dropped 6 bases and J dropped 3; count of bases not matched to a gene: 8. CDR3 in DNA: TGTGCCAGCTCCGAACTAGCGGGGAACCACTACGAGCAGTACTTC. It specifies CASSELAGNHYEQYF.

The rearrangement links TRBV6-5 to TRBJ1-5; D gene ambiguous. CDR3 size: 14 residues. Germline CDR1 reads MNHEY; CDR2 reads SVGAGI. The V gene lost 2 bases and the J gene lost 3 bases, with 8 bases spanning the gap. CDR3 in DNA: TGTGCCAGCAGTTACGGGCAGGACAATCAGCCCCAGCATTTT. Protein: CASSYGQDNQPQHF.